This TCR beta chain appears in the sequencing data of a study of cytomegalovirus exposure and HLA in healthy donors. The overall study: Researchers previously reported finding roughly 120 million unique TCR beta sequences from about 179 million T cells. General observations from the study: It was only CMV serostatus that was available as immune exposure information. A later examination showed that TCR association rates differed by HLA locus, with DRB1 most and HLA-C fewest. A later analysis reportedly identified an Asian-associated ancestry cluster as carrying fewer N-insertions than the roughly 600-donor mean.

PCR primers comprised 60 Vbeta and 13 Jbeta primers. Only in-frame clones appear in the TCRdb table, and some are missing; sequencing was by immunoSEQ multiplex PCR. The profile shows 130,000 or so clones, approximately 77% of them singletons. A note on this clone: The antigen is unknown.

Germline V gene sequence: CDR1 SQVTM, CDR2 ANQGSEA. The ends lost 7 bases at V and 4 bases at J; junction bases unmatched: 4. CDR3 size: 14 residues. Sequences were obtained from PBMCs. The chain links TRBV29-1 to TRBJ2-1, with 13 bases matching TRBD2. The receptor was derived from a man between 18 and 35 years old in good health and CMV-seronegative. The CDR3 DNA sequence: TGCAGCGGGCGGACTAGCGGGGGTTACAATGAGCAGTTCTTC. Amino acid sequence: CSGRTSGGYNEQFF.